A selection of T cell receptor beta chains follows, all from one sample in a study of blood T cells in healthy people across ages. Each CDR3 protein is one row after TCRdb ran MiXCR on the 5' RACE reads. Of approximately 1.5 million distinct CDR3 sequences in the sample, approximately 42% were seen once. Sequencing used blood. The receptor source for this set is a woman younger than 30 in good health. CDR3s include the opening cysteine and the closing phenylalanine or tryptophan. D genes are given only for firm matches. The listing skips clone size in some rows; elsewhere it reads once, few, many or a size class.

D gene	J gene	V gene	clone size	CDR3 protein	CDR3 DNA
TRBD1	TRBJ1-3	TRBV12-3/TRBV12-4	NA	CASSSARDRGRENTIYF	TGTGCCAGCAGTTCCGCCAGGGACAGGGGGCGAGAAAACACCATATATTTT
NA	TRBJ2-7	TRBV20-1	NA	CSARDLGERPYEQYF	TGCAGTGCTAGAGATCTTGGGGAGCGCCCCTACGAGCAGTACTTC
NA	TRBJ2-7	TRBV29-1	few	CSVEWGTTPNEQYF	TGCAGCGTTGAATGGGGTACCACCCCTAACGAGCAGTACTTC
TRBD2	TRBJ2-7	TRBV3-1	many	CASSRGLAGYTYEQYF	TGTGCCAGCAGCCGAGGACTAGCGGGGTATACCTACGAGCAGTACTTC
TRBD1	TRBJ1-2	TRBV4-1	few	CASSLDRGSYGYTF	TGCGCCAGCAGCCTGGACAGGGGCTCCTATGGCTACACCTTC
TRBD1	TRBJ1-1	TRBV6-2/TRBV6-3	once	CASKIQGINTEAFF	TGTGCCAGCAAAATACAGGGGATCAACACTGAAGCTTTCTTT
NA	TRBJ2-7	TRBV4-1	few	CASSQDLTGGGYEQYF	TGCGCCAGCAGCCAAGATCTCACAGGGGGGGGCTACGAGCAGTACTTC
NA	TRBJ2-1	TRBV28	few	CASSLFLEGSGAYNEQFF	TGTGCCAGCAGTTTATTCTTGGAGGGTAGCGGAGCTTACAATGAGCAGTTCTTC
NA	TRBJ2-2	TRBV9	NA	CASSVVGRDTGELFF	TGTGCCAGCAGCGTAGTAGGCAGGGACACCGGGGAGCTGTTTTTT
NA	TRBJ2-7	TRBV9	NA	CASRPGVDVYNEQYF	TGTGCCAGCAGGCCCGGAGTCGACGTCTACAATGAGCAGTACTTC
NA	TRBJ1-3	TRBV20-1	NA	CSASEERIAGNTIYF	TGCAGTGCTAGCGAGGAGAGGATTGCTGGAAACACCATATATTTT
NA	TRBJ1-2	TRBV12-3/TRBV12-4	many	CASSLSRQAHGYTF	TGTGCCAGCAGTTTAAGTCGGCAGGCGCATGGCTACACCTTC
NA	TRBJ1-5	TRBV2	NA	CASSEVIGGNQPQHF	TGTGCCAGCAGTGAAGTGATTGGGGGTAATCAGCCCCAGCATTTT
TRBD2	TRBJ2-1	TRBV2	NA	CASRRLAGPKRGEQFF	TGTGCCAGCAGACGACTAGCGGGTCCTAAAAGGGGTGAGCAGTTCTTC
NA	TRBJ1-2	TRBV24-1	few	CATSDGDIYGYTF	TGTGCCACCAGTGATGGGGACATCTATGGCTACACCTTC
NA	TRBJ1-1	TRBV7-9	once	CASSLVKGWNTEAFF	TGTGCCAGCAGCTTAGTTAAGGGTTGGAACACTGAAGCTTTCTTT
NA	TRBJ1-5	TRBV15	NA	CATSRGRGSNQPQHF	TGTGCCACCAGCAGAGGCAGGGGTAGCAATCAGCCCCAGCATTTT
TRBD1	TRBJ1-2	TRBV12-3/TRBV12-4	few	CARLGQGSGYTF	TGTGCCAGGCTGGGACAGGGCAGCGGCTACACCTTC
TRBD1	TRBJ1-2	TRBV7-9	NA	CASGSDRVYGYTF	TGTGCCAGCGGATCTGACAGGGTCTATGGCTACACCTTC
NA	TRBJ2-1	TRBV5-1	NA	CASSFQRVQDEQFF	TGCGCCAGCAGCTTCCAGCGCGTGCAAGATGAGCAGTTCTTC
NA	TRBJ1-1	TRBV4-2	NA	CASSQPPATEAFF	TGTGCCAGCAGCCAACCGCCAGCCACTGAAGCTTTCTTT
NA	TRBJ2-3	TRBV20-1	few	CSASQGTTDTQYF	TGCAGTGCTAGTCAAGGAACCACAGATACGCAGTATTTT
NA	TRBJ1-2	TRBV14	few	CASSQDYGRSYGYTF	TGTGCCAGCAGCCAAGACTACGGACGTAGCTATGGCTACACCTTC
NA	TRBJ1-1	TRBV6-1	NA	CASSEPRAQNTEAFF	TGTGCCAGCAGTGAACCCCGGGCCCAGAACACTGAAGCTTTCTTT
NA	TRBJ1-2	TRBV4-3	NA	CANSQVDGGGYGYTF	TGCGCCAACAGCCAAGTGGACGGAGGGGGCTATGGCTACACCTTC
TRBD2	TRBJ2-3	TRBV12-3/TRBV12-4	NA	CASRYSGDVADTQYF	TGTGCCAGCAGATATAGCGGGGACGTGGCAGATACGCAGTATTTT
TRBD1	TRBJ1-2	TRBV7-9	few	CASTAIRGSYGYTF	TGTGCCAGTACAGCGATCAGGGGGTCCTATGGCTACACCTTC
TRBD2	TRBJ2-1	TRBV11-2	few	CASSPGAGAYNEQFF	TGTGCCAGCAGCCCGGGAGCGGGGGCCTACAATGAGCAGTTCTTC
NA	TRBJ2-5	TRBV4-1	once	CASSQEGDWQYF	TGCGCCAGCAGCCAAGAAGGGGATTGGCAGTACTTC
NA	TRBJ1-3	TRBV9	NA	CASSAGQNSGNTIYF	TGTGCCAGCAGCGCCGGACAGAACTCTGGAAACACCATATATTTT
TRBD1	TRBJ1-6	TRBV5-5	NA	CASSLGPRTGGYNSPLHF	TGTGCCAGCAGCTTGGGCCCTCGGACAGGGGGGTATAATTCACCCCTCCACTTT
TRBD2	TRBJ2-1	TRBV20-1	few	CSARTSSGGSYNEQFF	TGCAGTGCTCGCACCTCTAGCGGGGGCTCTTACAATGAGCAGTTCTTC
NA	TRBJ2-1	TRBV6-2/TRBV6-3	once	CASSYSTVTNEQFF	TGTGCCAGCAGTTACTCGACAGTTACCAATGAGCAGTTCTTC
NA	TRBJ2-3	TRBV2	NA	CASSKGLAREADTQYF	TGTGCCAGCAGCAAGGGCTTAGCGAGAGAGGCGGATACGCAGTATTTT
NA	TRBJ2-1	TRBV5-1	NA	CASSLGGVYNEQCF	TGCGCCAGCAGCCTGGGCGGAGTCTACAATGAGCAGTGCTTC
TRBD2	TRBJ2-1	TRBV6-4	few	CASSARLAGFGEQFF	TGTGCCAGCAGTGCACGACTAGCGGGGTTTGGTGAGCAGTTCTTC
TRBD1	TRBJ2-7	TRBV27	few	CASSLRTGWQYEQYF	TGTGCCAGCAGTCTACGGACAGGGTGGCAATACGAGCAGTACTTC
NA	TRBJ2-1	TRBV20-1	many	CSADRGYNEQFF	TGCAGTGCTGACCGGGGCTACAATGAGCAGTTCTTC